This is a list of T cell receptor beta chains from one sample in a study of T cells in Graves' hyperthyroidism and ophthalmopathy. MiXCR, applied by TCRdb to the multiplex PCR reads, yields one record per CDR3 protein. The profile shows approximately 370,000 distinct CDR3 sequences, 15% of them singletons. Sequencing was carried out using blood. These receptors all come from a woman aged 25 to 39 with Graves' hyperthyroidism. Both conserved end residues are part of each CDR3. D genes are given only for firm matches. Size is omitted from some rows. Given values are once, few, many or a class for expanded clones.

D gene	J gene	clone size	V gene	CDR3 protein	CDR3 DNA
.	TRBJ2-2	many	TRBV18	CASSPELTNTGELFF	TGTGCCAGCTCACCTGAATTAACGAACACCGGGGAGCTGTTTTTT
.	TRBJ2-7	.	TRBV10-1	CATSRDQSYEQYF	TGCGCCACCTCCCGGGACCAGAGTTACGAGCAGTACTTC
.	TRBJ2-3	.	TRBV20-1	CSARVGGESTDTQYF	TGCAGTGCTAGAGTGGGGGGCGAGAGCACAGATACGCAGTATTTT
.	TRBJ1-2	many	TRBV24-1	CATSPGGGIYGYTF	TGTGCCACCAGTCCTGGCGGAGGTATTTATGGCTACACCTTC
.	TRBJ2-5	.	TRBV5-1	CASSPGTEGATQYF	TGCGCCAGCAGCCCCGGGACGGAAGGGGCCACCCAGTACTTC
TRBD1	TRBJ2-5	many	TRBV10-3	CAITNRGDETQYF	TGTGCCATCACCAACAGGGGTGACGAGACCCAGTACTTC
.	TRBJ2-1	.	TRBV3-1	CASSQEGRVPFF	TGTGCCAGCAGCCAGGAGGGCCGAGTCCCGTTCTTC
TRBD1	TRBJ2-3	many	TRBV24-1	CATSEGTVTDTQYF	TGTGCCACCAGTGAAGGGACAGTCACAGATACGCAGTATTTT
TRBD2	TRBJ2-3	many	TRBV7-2	CASSLVGGRTDTQYF	TGTGCCAGCAGCTTAGTGGGCGGGAGAACAGATACGCAGTATTTT
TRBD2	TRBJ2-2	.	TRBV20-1	CSAAAGGQTGELFF	TGCAGTGCCGCAGCGGGAGGTCAAACCGGGGAGCTGTTTTTT
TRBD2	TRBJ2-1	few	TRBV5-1	CASSLGYAGEYNEQFF	TGCGCCAGCAGCTTGGGTTATGCGGGGGAATACAATGAGCAGTTCTTC
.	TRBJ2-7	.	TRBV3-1	CASSQGSDPSYEQYF	TGTGCCAGCAGCCAAGGCTCGGATCCCTCCTACGAGCAGTACTTC
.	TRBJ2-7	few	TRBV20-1	CSARDRAVSSYEQYF	TGCAGTGCTCGCGACCGGGCTGTCAGCTCCTACGAGCAGTACTTC
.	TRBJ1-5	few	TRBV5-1	CASSLGASQGNQPQHF	TGCGCCAGCAGCTTGGGGGCTTCTCAGGGGAATCAGCCCCAGCATTTT
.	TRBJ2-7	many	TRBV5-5	CASSDGLFYEQYF	TGTGCCAGCAGCGACGGATTATTCTACGAGCAGTACTTC
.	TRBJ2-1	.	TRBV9	CASSVKGMGDEQFF	TGTGCCAGCAGCGTAAAGGGGATGGGCGATGAGCAGTTCTTC
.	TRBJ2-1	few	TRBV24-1	CATSDRGGQNNEQFF	TGTGCCACCAGTGACCGGGGAGGACAGAACAATGAGCAGTTCTTC
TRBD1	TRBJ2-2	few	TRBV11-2	CASSLASTGMVVFF	TGTGCCAGCAGCTTAGCCTCGACAGGGATGGTGGTGTTTTTT
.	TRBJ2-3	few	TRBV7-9	CASSLDGPGKQYF	TGTGCCAGCAGCTTAGATGGGCCAGGCAAGCAGTATTTT
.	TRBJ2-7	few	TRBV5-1	CASSLSWVSGEQYF	TGCGCCAGCAGCTTGTCTTGGGTTTCTGGCGAGCAGTACTTC
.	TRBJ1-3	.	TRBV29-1	CSVETNGNTIYF	TGCAGTGTGGAGACGAATGGAAACACCATATATTTT
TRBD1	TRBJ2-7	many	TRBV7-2	CASSRNRGLEEQYF	TGTGCCAGCAGCAGAAACAGGGGTTTGGAGGAGCAGTACTTC
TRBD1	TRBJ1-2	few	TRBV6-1	CASSVGQGASYGYTF	TGTGCCAGCAGTGTGGGACAGGGGGCATCCTATGGCTACACCTTC
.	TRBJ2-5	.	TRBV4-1	CASSQDLEIQETQYF	TGCGCCAGCAGCCAAGATCTAGAAATCCAAGAGACCCAGTACTTC
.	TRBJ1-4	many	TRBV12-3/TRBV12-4	CASSLGHLNNEKLFF	TGTGCCAGCAGTTTAGGGCACCTCAATAATGAAAAACTGTTTTTT
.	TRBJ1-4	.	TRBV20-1	CSALPRPKNEKLFF	TGCAGTGCTCTCCCGAGACCGAAGAATGAAAAACTGTTTTTT
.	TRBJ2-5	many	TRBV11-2	CASSLGYYQETQYF	TGTGCCAGCAGCTTAGGGTACTACCAAGAGACCCAGTACTTC
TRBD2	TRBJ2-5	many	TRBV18	CASSPRTSGAQETQYF	TGTGCCAGCTCACCACGGACTAGCGGGGCACAAGAGACCCAGTACTTC
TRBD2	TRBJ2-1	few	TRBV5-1	CASSPGTSGRVYNEQFF	TGCGCCAGCAGCCCCGGGACTAGCGGGAGGGTCTACAATGAGCAGTTCTTC
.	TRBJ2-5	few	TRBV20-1	CSATTTRQETQYF	TGCAGTGCTACCACAACACGGCAAGAGACCCAGTACTTC
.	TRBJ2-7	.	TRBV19	CASSFMGRMDTYEQYF	TGTGCCAGTAGCTTCATGGGGCGGATGGATACCTACGAGCAGTACTTC
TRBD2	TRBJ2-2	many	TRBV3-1	CASTLAGANTGELFF	TGTGCCAGCACTCTAGCGGGGGCGAACACCGGGGAGCTGTTTTTT
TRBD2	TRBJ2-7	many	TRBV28	CATSGYEQYF	TGTGCCACTAGCGGGTACGAGCAGTACTTC
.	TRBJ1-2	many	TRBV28	CASSLMSRGRNYGYTF	TGTGCCAGCAGTTTAATGTCTCGGGGACGGAACTATGGCTACACCTTC
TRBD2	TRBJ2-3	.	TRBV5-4	CASRPGTSLGTDTQYF	TGTGCCAGCAGGCCCGGGACTAGCCTCGGCACAGATACGCAGTATTTT
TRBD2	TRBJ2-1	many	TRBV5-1	CASSLEASGYNEQFF	TGCGCCAGCAGCTTGGAAGCTAGCGGCTACAATGAGCAGTTCTTC
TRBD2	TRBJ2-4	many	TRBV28	CASRSPRTSGRALAKNIQYF	TGTGCCAGCAGGTCTCCCCGGACTAGCGGGAGGGCTTTAGCCAAAAACATTCAGTACTTC
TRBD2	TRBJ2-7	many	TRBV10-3	CAISDGLAGTYEQYF	TGTGCCATCAGTGATGGACTAGCGGGTACCTACGAGCAGTACTTC
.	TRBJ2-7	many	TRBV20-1	CSARLPSNSYEQYF	TGCAGTGCTAGGCTACCCTCTAACTCCTACGAGCAGTACTTC
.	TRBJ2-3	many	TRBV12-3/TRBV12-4	CASSFHVADTQYF	TGTGCCAGCAGTTTTCACGTCGCAGATACGCAGTATTTT
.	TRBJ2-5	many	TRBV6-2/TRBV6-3	CASSYSRSRRETQYF	TGTGCCAGCAGTTACTCGAGAAGCAGGAGGGAGACCCAGTACTTC